The 13 T cell receptor beta chains below come from one sample, sequenced in a study of human T cells and chemical hapten exposure. MiXCR, run by TCRdb on the RACE reads, gives a single entry per CDR3 protein. Of 95,000 to 150,000 distinct CDR3 sequences listed, around 10% are singletons. Time point in this sample: patch test 3, about 24 weeks after DPC sensitization. Treatment denoted: therapeutic diphenylcyclopropenone sensitization with weekly scalp DPC. Sequenced material: whole blood, taken in connection with sensitization to the hapten diphenylcyclopropenone (DPC). These receptors all stem from a woman aged 45-60 years with alopecia areata. Some clones in this sample may be carry-over from other donors' samples.

This clonotype appeared a few times. The CDR3 DNA follows: TGTGCCTGGAGTGGAGGGGAGAGCCTCAATCAGCCCCAGCATTTT. Amino acid sequence: CAWSGGESLNQPQHF. The chain uses TRBV30 and TRBJ1-5, with D perhaps TRBD1 (5 bases). The V gene's germline CDR1 is GTSNPN and CDR2 SVGIG (reference sequence). The CDR3 length is 15 residues. Trimming left V 1 base short and J 3 bases short, with 13 bases between.

This clonotype was found a few times. This chain joins TRBV7-9 and TRBJ1-2, with TRBD1 matching 7 bases. The CDR3 extends over 14 amino acids. V lost 3 bases, J lost 8 bases, and 9 bases stayed unmatched. Germline V gene sequence: CDR1 SEHNR, CDR2 FQNEAQ (reference sequence). CDR3 region: CASSFERGRGGYTF. The DNA of the CDR3 is TGTGCCAGCAGCTTTGAGAGGGGGCGAGGGGGCTACACCTTC. Filled out from reference TRBV7-9 and TRBJ1-2, the complete variable domain reads DTGVSQNPRHKITKRGQNVTFRCDPISEHNRLYWYRQTLGQGPEFLTYFQNEAQLEKSRLLSDRFSAERPKGSFSTLEIQRTEQGDSAMYLCASSFERGRGGYTFGSGTRLTVV.

This clonotype occurred a few times. The chain carries TRBV29-1 and TRBJ2-6, with 13 nucleotides matching TRBD2. Looked up from germline, CDR1 is SQVTM and CDR2 is ANQGSEA. This CDR3 region has 15 residues. The DNA for the CDR3 is TGCAGAGGACTAGCGGGAGAGACTGGGGCCAACGTCCTGACTTTC. The encoded protein is CRGLAGETGANVLTF. The full variable domain, with the rest looked up from reference TRBV29-1 and TRBJ2-6, is SAVISQKPSRDICQRGTSLTIQCQVDSQVTMMFWYRQQPGQSLTLIATANQGSEATYESGFVIDKFPISRPNLTFSTLTVSNMSPEDSSIYLCRGLAGETGANVLTFGAGSRLTVL.

V gene TRBV28 combines with J gene TRBJ2-7; D may correspond to TRBD1 or TRBD2 (5 bases each). Trimming stripped 1 base from V and 4 bases from J, with 14 bases between. The CDR3 is 15 residues long. CDR1 is MDHEN and CDR2 is SYDVKM in the germline V gene. CDR3 region: CASSLFEGIKYEQYF. CDR3 nucleotide sequence: TGTGCCAGCAGTTTATTTGAGGGGATTAAGTACGAGCAGTACTTC.

This chain links TRBV19 with TRBJ1-2; D ambiguous. Germline V lookup: CDR1 LNHDA, CDR2 SQIVND (reference sequence). The germline V and J ends were trimmed by 7 bases and 2 bases, with 11 bases remaining between them. The length of the CDR3 is 13 residues. CDR3: CASTNPGNYGYTF. The CDR3 coding sequence is TGTGCCAGTACGAACCCCGGGAACTATGGCTACACCTTC.

The chain combines TRBV27 with TRBJ2-1; D is unresolved. The CDR3 sequence is 13 residues long. V lost 5 bases and J 7 bases, leaving 12 bases between the germline ends. CDR1 is MNHEY and CDR2 is SMNVEV in the germline V gene (reference sequence). For the CDR3, the DNA is TGTGCCAGCAGTCCCTTTTCGCAGAATGAGCAGTTCTTC. Its translation is CASSPFSQNEQFF.

In its sample, this clonotype was seen a few times. The chain links TRBV10-3 to TRBJ1-2; the match to TRBD1 covers 7 bases. This CDR3 has 14 amino acids. CDR1 and CDR2 (germline): ENHRY, SYGVKD. Trimming at V came to 5 bases and at J to 4 bases, leaving 7 bases not matched to a gene. CDR3 nucleotides: TGTGCCATCAGTTCTTCAGGGGGGGGCTATGGCTACACCTTC. Translating gives CAISSSGGGYGYTF.

The chain couples TRBV5-6 to TRBJ2-7; TRBD1 or TRBD2 may be the D gene (5 bases each). The CDR3 totals 13 residues. Per germline, CDR1 SGHDT and CDR2 YYEEEE. The V end lost 3 bases, the J end lost 1 base, and 8 bases lay between the germline ends. Here the CDR3 DNA reads TGTGCCAGCAGCTCGGGACGGTCCTACGAGCAGTACTTC. Its protein is CASSSGRSYEQYF. The variable domain in full, completed from reference TRBV5-6 and TRBJ2-7, reads DAGVTQSPTHLIKTRGQQVTLRCSPKSGHDTVSWYQQALGQGPQFIFQYYEEEERQRGNFPDRFSGHQFPNYSSELNVNALLLGDSALYLCASSSGRSYEQYFGPGTRLTVT.

This clonotype was seen once. The gene calls are TRBV3-1 and TRBJ1-1; D is unresolved. This CDR3 contains 12 residues. Trimming cost V 0 bases and J 5 bases, with 4 bases left between them. Germline V gene sequence: CDR1 LGHDT, CDR2 YNNKEL (reference sequence). The CDR3 DNA follows: TGTGCCAGCAGCCAAGATGGGACTGAAGCTTTCTTT. It encodes CASSQDGTEAFF.

This clonotype showed up just a few times. DNA of the CDR3: TGCGCCAGCAGCTTGGGTAGCAAGACTGAAGCTTTCTTT. Its protein product is CASSLGSKTEAFF. The chain combines TRBV5-1 with TRBJ1-1; D unresolved. This CDR3 has 13 amino acids. In germline, CDR1 is SGHRS, CDR2 YFSETQ. V was cut by 0 bases and J by 5 bases, with 8 bases left in between.

The V and J genes are TRBV6-5 and TRBJ2-1; 9 bases line up with TRBD1. Germline CDR1 and CDR2: MNHEY and SVGAGI. The V and J ends lost 8 bases and 10 bases, in that order; junction bases with no gene match: 15. This CDR3 has 15 residues. CDR3 sequence: CASGGTGLRGMEQFF. The CDR3, as DNA: TGTGCCAGCGGCGGGACAGGGCTTCGTGGGATGGAGCAGTTCTTC.

This clonotype has just a few counts. V gene TRBV27 combines with J gene TRBJ2-5; tentatively, D is TRBD1 (5 bases). This CDR3 is 14 amino acids long. V was trimmed by 5 bases and J by 3 bases, leaving 13 bases between them. Germline CDR1 MNHEY, CDR2 SMNVEV (reference sequence). The CDR3 sequence: CASSPYDREETQYF. The CDR3 DNA sequence: TGTGCCAGCAGTCCTTACGACAGAGAAGAGACCCAGTACTTC.

V and J are TRBV4-2 and TRBJ1-4; tentative D call: TRBD1 (5 bases). The CDR3 has 14 amino acids. Per germline, CDR1 LGHNA and CDR2 YNFKEQ. Trimming removed 1 base at V and 7 bases at J, with 10 bases between. The CDR3 loop reads CASSQGDQGEKLFF. CDR3 DNA: TGTGCCAGCAGCCAAGGGGACCAAGGTGAAAAACTGTTTTTT.